Sequencing of this T cell receptor beta chain was carried out in a study of response to subunit inactivated influenza vaccine. Study-wide results and caveats: Only a handful of new T cells, the authors suggested, are recruited with each seasonal influenza vaccination.

After removal of 3 bases from V and 2 bases from J, the junction contained 5 bases not matched to a gene. Germline V lookup: CDR1 KGHSH, CDR2 LQKENI. This CDR3 comprises 15 residues. Remarks on this clonotype: Its antigen is unidentified.

Using its own MiXCR run on the RT-PCR reads, TCRdb lists one record per CDR3 protein. Here the sample spans approximately 530,000 distinct CDR3 sequences, 10% to 15% being singletons. The sample consisted of PBMCs from blood, taken 40 to 50 days after vaccination. The source of this sequence is a man in his fifties who received an inactivated influenza vaccine. The J gene is TRBJ2-7, the V gene TRBV18, with 9 nucleotides matching TRBD2. The CDR3 reads CASSPPSGITYEQYF. CDR3 DNA sequence: TGTGCCAGCTCACCGCCTAGCGGGATTACCTACGAGCAGTACTTC.